This TCR beta chain emerged from a study of shared clonotypes between healthy human individuals. Regarding the study as a whole: Against clonotypes common to all four donors, non-shared ones had lower generation probabilities. A limitation of the genetic and exposure-history diversity represented arose from few donors.

The CDR3 extends over 14 amino acids. Germline lookup yields CDR1 SGHVS and CDR2 FQNEAQ. The ends lost 8 bases at V and 4 bases at J; junction bases unmatched: 5. The data were produced by immunoSEQ multiplex PCR, yet TCRdb's version contains in-frame clones alone and is incomplete. The sample has 650,000 to 800,000 clones; 72% are singletons. Comment on this clone: The antigen is undetermined.

This sequence originates from a woman aged 25-40 years in good health. The V call is TRBV7-8, the J call TRBJ2-2, with TRBD2 identical over 9 bases. Source material: memory CD4+ T cells sorted from blood. Subset given: CD45RA-negative fraction. CDR3 coding DNA: TGTGCCAGCGAAAGGCGGGAGGGCACCGGGGAGCTGTTTTTT. Protein sequence: CASERREGTGELFF.